These 23 T cell receptor beta chains were all obtained from the same sample, sequenced in a study of cytomegalovirus exposure and HLA in healthy donors. Primers: 60 Vbeta forward and 13 Jbeta reverse. TCRdb's copy holds only in-frame clones and misses some; the assay was immunoSEQ multiplex PCR. The sample shows approximately 150,000 clones, roughly 81% of them seen only once. The sample comprised PBMCs. The receptors shown here come from a woman aged 18-29 years in good health and CMV-seropositive.

This clone was counted only a few times. The chain combines TRBV27 with TRBJ2-1; 7 nucleotides line up with TRBD1. Germline V gene sequence: CDR1 MNHEY, CDR2 SMNVEV (reference sequence). CDR3 length: 15 residues. V lost 6 bases and J lost 2; bases outside the gene matches: 7. CDR3 DNA sequence: TGTGCCAGCAGCACTGACAGGGAGCCCTACAATGAGCAGTTCTTC. Amino acid sequence: CASSTDREPYNEQFF.

The gene calls are TRBV2 and TRBJ2-5; 14 bases align to TRBD2. CDR1 and CDR2 from the germline V gene are SNHLY and FYNNEI. After removal of 6 bases from V and 7 bases from J, the junction contained 4 bases not matched to a gene. The CDR3 spans 14 residues. The CDR3 DNA follows: TGTGCCAGCAGCGTGACTAGCGGGGGGGGGACCCAGTACTTC. Protein: CASSVTSGGGTQYF. Full variable domain (outside the CDR3, taken from reference TRBV2 and TRBJ2-5): EPEVTQTPSHQVTQMGQEVILRCVPISNHLYFYWYRQILGQKVEFLVSFYNNEISEKSEIFDDQFSVERPDGSNFTLKIRSTKLEDSAMYFCASSVTSGGGTQYFGPGTRLLVL.

V gene TRBV11-2 combines with J gene TRBJ2-7; no clear D. The ends were cut back, 5 bases at V and 3 bases at J, with 14 bases in the middle. Per germline, CDR1 SGHAT and CDR2 FQNNGV. The CDR3 consists of 14 residues. The CDR3 loop reads CASSRDMTIYEQYF. CDR3 in DNA: TGTGCCAGCAGCCGTGACATGACGATCTACGAGCAGTACTTC.

A remark on this clone: The same CDR3 also results from other DNA sequences found in this sample. The V and J genes are TRBV6-6 and TRBJ2-5; D remains unclear. The CDR3 sequence is 11 residues long. Trimming took 2 bases from V and 5 from J, leaving 3 bases between them. Germline V gene lookup returns CDR1 MNHNY and CDR2 SVGAGI (reference sequence). The CDR3 protein is CASSYLETQYF. Here the CDR3 DNA reads TGTGCCAGCAGTTACCTCGAGACCCAGTACTTC.

The chain employs TRBV4-1 and TRBJ1-5; no firm D call. CDR3 length equals 13 residues. Trimming took 0 bases from V and 4 from J, leaving 4 bases between them. Germline-derived CDR1 and CDR2 are MGHRA and YSYEKL. The CDR3: CASSQDANQPQHF. CDR3 DNA sequence: TGCGCCAGCAGCCAAGATGCGAATCAGCCCCAGCATTTT.

The rearrangement uses TRBV10-2 and TRBJ2-5; the D is unclear. The CDR3 runs 14 residues. Trimming pared 7 bases from V and 1 base from J, leaving 13 bases between. The germline gives CDR1 WSHSY, CDR2 SAAADI. CDR3 sequence (DNA): TGCGCCAGCACGTCCACAGTCTTCCAAGAGACCCAGTACTTC. Its translation is CASTSTVFQETQYF.

V gene TRBV5-1 combines with J gene TRBJ2-2; D may be TRBD2 (6 bases). The CDR3 loop spans 19 amino acids. The germline V and J ends were trimmed by 0 bases and 1 base, with 19 bases remaining between them. From germline, CDR1 is SGHRS and CDR2 YFSETQ. The CDR3, as DNA: TGCGCCAGCAGCTTGGCCGGCGGGGCATTAACCATGAACACCGGGGAGCTGTTTTTT. Translating it yields CASSLAGGALTMNTGELFF.

The rearrangement joins TRBV18 to TRBJ1-4; possible D gene TRBD1, 6 bases. V was trimmed by 3 bases and J by 5 bases, leaving 16 bases between them. This CDR3 region has 16 residues. From germline, CDR1 is KGHSH and CDR2 LQKENI. As DNA, the CDR3 is TGTGCCAGCTCACCGGCGGGGGCGTTTCGGAATGAAAAACTGTTTTTT. It translates to CASSPAGAFRNEKLFF.

This chain joins TRBV18 and TRBJ2-7, with a weak D call TRBD1 (6 bases). CDR1 and CDR2 (germline): KGHSH, LQKENI. The CDR3 length is 14 residues. The V gene lost 3 bases and the J gene lost 3 bases, with 12 bases spanning the gap. The DNA of the CDR3 is TGTGCCAGCTCACCCCAGGGGCGTGGCTACGAGCAGTACTTC. Its translation: CASSPQGRGYEQYF.

This clone was detected only once. The chain recombines TRBV5-6 with TRBJ1-1, with no clear D. The V and J ends lost 4 bases and 4 bases respectively, with 8 bases between them. This CDR3 spans 12 amino acids. Germline CDR1 reads SGHDT; CDR2 reads YYEEEE. The chain's CDR3 is CASSLAITEAFF. The CDR3 DNA is TGTGCCAGCAGCCTAGCAATCACTGAAGCTTTCTTT.

J is TRBJ1-1 and V is TRBV6-6, with 9 bases fitting TRBD1. The CDR3 covers 16 residues. V trimming: 2 bases; J trimming: 5 bases; junction bases outside the gene matches: 9. Germline V gives CDR1 MNHNY, CDR2 SVGAGI (reference sequence). DNA for the CDR3: TGTGCCAGCAGTTACGACCCGGACAGGGGTCGGACTGAAGCTTTCTTT. Translated, it gives CASSYDPDRGRTEAFF.

In its sample, this clone was seen a few times. The J gene is TRBJ2-5, the V gene TRBV28; D not resolved. The CDR3 is 12 residues long. The V and J ends lost 5 bases and 7 bases respectively, with 11 bases between them. CDR1 is MDHEN, CDR2 SYDVKM, per germline. CDR3 DNA: TGTGCCAGCAGTGCGACTGGGTTGACCCAGTACTTC. Translating it yields CASSATGLTQYF.

The V call is TRBV28, the J call TRBJ2-3; a weak D match, TRBD1 (6 bases). The CDR3 loop spans 14 amino acids. The germline V gene encodes CDR1 MDHEN and CDR2 SYDVKM. Trimming stripped 6 bases from V and 0 bases from J, with 10 bases between. DNA of the CDR3: TGTGCCAGCAGGGAAACAGGGAGCACAGATACGCAGTATTTT. This encodes CASRETGSTDTQYF.

V is TRBV6-5 and J is TRBJ2-2; the D is unclear. Germline V gene sequence: CDR1 MNHEY, CDR2 SVGAGI. Trimming removed 2 bases at V and 7 bases at J, with 5 bases between. The CDR3 spans 12 residues. CDR3 loop: CASSYKLGELFF. The CDR3 bases are TGTGCCAGCAGTTACAAGCTCGGGGAGCTGTTTTTT.

This clone was recorded once. The V gene is TRBV7-3, the J gene TRBJ2-7; 9 bases are shared with TRBD1. Germline CDR1 is SGHTA and CDR2 is FQGTGA. J was trimmed by 13 bases and V by 2 bases; bases with no gene match: 15. This CDR3 is 15 amino acids long. The DNA of the CDR3 is TGTGCCAGCAGCTTATGGCGGACAGGGGAAAAAGGGGTATACTTC. This encodes CASSLWRTGEKGVYF.

The chain is built from TRBV6-1 and TRBJ2-7, with 13 bases matching TRBD2. The CDR3 runs to 17 residues. Trimming cost V 4 bases and J 2 bases; bases outside gene matches: 8. CDR1 and CDR2 (germline): MNHNS, SASEGT. In nucleotides, the CDR3 is TGTGCCAGCAGTGCCGGACTAGCGGGGGAGAAAACCTACGAGCAGTACTTC. This encodes CASSAGLAGEKTYEQYF.

The V gene is TRBV30, the J gene TRBJ2-7; TRBD1 aligns across 8 bases. Per germline, CDR1 GTSNPN and CDR2 SVGIG (reference sequence). The ends lost 0 bases at V and 0 bases at J; junction bases unmatched: 4. The CDR3 length is 15 residues. CDR3 in DNA: TGTGCCTGGAGTGTACACAGGGGGAGCTCCTACGAGCAGTACTTC. It codes for CAWSVHRGSSYEQYF.

The rearrangement uses TRBV29-1 and TRBJ2-3; 9 nucleotides agree with TRBD1. Germline lookup yields CDR1 SQVTM and CDR2 ANQGSEA. The CDR3 runs to 17 residues. The CDR3 region is CSFGVVGRTGVTDTQYF. Written as DNA, the CDR3 is TGCAGTTTCGGCGTAGTAGGGCGGACAGGGGTCACAGATACGCAGTATTTT.

The rearrangement links TRBV7-8 to TRBJ1-4, with TRBD1 identical over 12 bases. Trimming at V came to 7 bases and at J to 8 bases, leaving 5 bases not matched to a gene. This CDR3 has 14 residues. Germline assignment: CDR1 SGHVS and CDR2 FQNEAQ. CDR3 bases: TGTGCCAGCAACAGGGACAGGGGGCTGGAAAAACTGTTTTTT. Protein product: CASNRDRGLEKLFF.

On this clone: This same CDR3 is encoded by further DNA sequences in the sample. The V call is TRBV29-1, the J call TRBJ1-2; a possible D gene is TRBD1 (6 bases). V lost 3 bases and J 2 bases, leaving 13 bases between the germline ends. The CDR3 runs to 14 residues. Germline loops: CDR1 SQVTM, CDR2 ANQGSEA. The CDR3 nucleotides are TGCAGCGTTGAGGGCAGGGGAAGGAACTATGGCTACACCTTC. It yields the protein CSVEGRGRNYGYTF.

The V and J genes are TRBV19 and TRBJ1-2, with 9 bases that match TRBD1. This CDR3 has 11 residues. Germline CDR1 LNHDA, CDR2 SQIVND (reference sequence). Here the CDR3 DNA reads TGTGTCACAGGGGGCTACTATGGCTACACCTTC. Protein product: CVTGGYYGYTF.

V and J are TRBV23-1 and TRBJ1-2; D possibly corresponds to TRBD1 (6 bases). TRBV23-1 qualifies as an ORF whose function is uncertain. V lost 0 bases and J lost 6, with 17 bases in between. The CDR3 has 16 amino acids. The CDR3 sequence: CASSQSRQENLNGYTF. CDR3 in DNA: TGCGCCAGCAGTCAATCGCGACAGGAAAATCTTAATGGCTACACCTTC.

The chain couples TRBV15 to TRBJ2-5, with TRBD1 as a possible D gene (5 bases). V lost 0 bases to trimming and J lost 7 bases, with 6 bases between them. Germline loops: CDR1 LNHNV, CDR2 YYDKDF (reference sequence). This CDR3 spans 12 amino acids. CDR3 sequence (DNA): TGTGCCACCAGCAGAGATCAGGGGACCCAGTACTTC. It codes for CATSRDQGTQYF.